Each of the 21 T cell receptor beta chains below was sequenced from the same sample in a study of blood T cell repertoires in COVID-19. Sequencing used immunoSEQ multiplex PCR; TCRdb keeps in-frame clones, though not all of them. The sample holds about 190,000 clones, around 91% seen once. Sequenced sample: peripheral blood. The receptors were gathered from a man aged 50-59 years with acute or convalescent COVID-19.

A few counts support this clone. This CDR3 is CASMAGRWRRKEDGTEAFF. CDR3 bases: TGTGCCAGTATGGCAGGTAGGTGGAGGAGAAAGGAAGATGGAACTGAAGCTTTCTTT. The rearrangement links TRBV19 to TRBJ1-1; no definite D call. Germline CDR1 reads LNHDA; CDR2 reads SQIVND (reference sequence). The CDR3 is made up of 19 amino acids. V was pared by 7 bases and J by 5 bases, with 32 bases between.

The V gene is TRBV18, the J gene TRBJ2-5; D perhaps matches TRBD1 (5 bases). The CDR3 length is 14 residues. V lost 1 base and J lost 7, with 13 bases in between. Germline V CDR1 and CDR2: KGHSH, LQKENI. The CDR3 reads CASSPQGLVVTQYF. The CDR3 DNA reads TGTGCCAGCTCACCACAGGGGCTAGTAGTGACCCAGTACTTC. Looking up the rest from reference TRBV18 and TRBJ2-5 gives the full variable domain: NAGVMQNPRHLVRRRGQEARLRCSPMKGHSHVYWYRQLPEEGLKFMVYLQKENIIDESGMPKERFSAEFPKEGPSILRIQQVVRGDSAAYFCASSPQGLVVTQYFGPGTRLLVL.

The V and J genes are TRBV30 and TRBJ2-6; 7 bases map to TRBD1. CDR1 is GTSNPN and CDR2 is SVGIG in the germline V gene (reference sequence). This CDR3 is built from 15 residues. V was pared by 3 bases and J by 1 base, with 3 bases of the junction left unmatched. The CDR3 DNA reads TGTGCCTGGAGCACGGGACAGTCTGGGGCCAACGTCCTGACTTTC. Its translation: CAWSTGQSGANVLTF. Full variable domain (rest looked up from reference TRBV30 and TRBJ2-6): SQTIHQWPATLVQPVGSPLSLECTVEGTSNPNLYWYRQAAGRGLQLLFYSVGIGQISSEVPQNLSASRPQDRQFILSSKKLLLSDSGFYLCAWSTGQSGANVLTFGAGSRLTVL.

J is TRBJ2-2 and V is TRBV18; a possible D gene is TRBD2 (5 bases). Trimming took off 2 bases at V and 3 bases at J, with 10 bases between the two ends. Germline CDR1 reads KGHSH; CDR2 reads LQKENI. The CDR3 consists of 15 residues. CDR3 region: CASSPAGIDTGELFF. For the CDR3, the DNA is TGTGCCAGCTCACCAGCCGGGATAGACACCGGGGAGCTGTTTTTT.

The chain has TRBV7-3 and TRBJ2-1; 7 nucleotides align to TRBD2. CDR3 length: 15 amino acids. The germline V gene has CDR1 SGHTA and CDR2 FQGTGA. J gave up 0 bases and V 5 bases, and 4 bases lay outside the gene matches. The CDR3 sequence: CASSPSGSSYNEQFF. CDR3 coding DNA: TGTGCCAGCAGCCCTAGCGGAAGCTCCTACAATGAGCAGTTCTTC.

This chain links TRBV6-5 with TRBJ2-2; 8 nucleotides align to TRBD2. CDR3 length: 15 residues. Trimming took 11 bases from V and 8 from J; bases not matched to a gene: 16. Germline values: CDR1 MNHEY, CDR2 SVGAGI. CDR3 residues: CAGFTPGGPEGELFF. The DNA for the CDR3 is TGTGCCGGATTTACGCCGGGAGGGCCGGAAGGGGAGCTGTTTTTT.

This chain connects TRBV6-5 to TRBJ2-6; D might be TRBD2 (5 bases). Trimming took 4 bases from V and 4 from J, leaving 8 bases between them. Per germline, CDR1 MNHEY and CDR2 SVGAGI. This CDR3 is built from 14 residues. The CDR3 here is CASSSDSGANVLTF. The DNA of the CDR3 is TGTGCCAGCAGTTCGGACTCCGGGGCCAACGTCCTGACTTTC.

This rearrangement joins TRBV29-1 to TRBJ1-2; D gene ambiguous. CDR1 is SQVTM, CDR2 ANQGSEA, per germline. CDR3 size: 14 residues. Trimming took off 2 bases at V and 3 bases at J, with 13 bases between the two ends. The CDR3 loop is CSVETGIHDYGYTF. The CDR3 DNA sequence: TGCAGCGTTGAAACGGGGATCCACGACTATGGCTACACCTTC.

The chain joins TRBV24-1 to TRBJ1-5, with 8 nucleotides matching TRBD1. CDR1 is KGHDR and CDR2 is SFDVKD in the germline V gene. This CDR3 has 16 amino acids. The junction had 5 bases not matched to a gene; V was cut back by 4 bases and J by 1 base. The CDR3 DNA sequence: TGTGCCACCAGTGAGGGTGGGACAGGCAGCAATCAGCCCCAGCATTTT. This translates into CATSEGGTGSNQPQHF.

The V call is TRBV5-3, the J call TRBJ2-7, with a possible D match to TRBD1 (6 bases). TRBV5-3 qualifies as an ORF whose function is uncertain. CDR3 length: 14 residues. V gave up 4 bases and J gave up 2 bases, with 13 bases separating them. CDR3 coding DNA: TGTGCCAGAAGCCCGGACAGCTCTCCCTACGAGCAGTACTTC. Translated, it gives CARSPDSSPYEQYF.

V and J are TRBV9 and TRBJ2-6; 8 nucleotides match TRBD1. The germline V gene encodes CDR1 SGDLS and CDR2 YYNGEE. V shed 0 bases, J shed 4 bases, and the junction held 6 bases outside the gene matches. This CDR3 region has 17 residues. The CDR3 region has the DNA TGTGCCAGCAGCGTAGCCCCGGGGACAGGCGGGGCCAACGTCCTGACTTTC. Protein sequence: CASSVAPGTGGANVLTF.

The J gene is TRBJ2-3, the V gene TRBV11-2; 8 bases fit TRBD2. This CDR3 comprises 16 residues. Looked up from germline, CDR1 is SGHAT and CDR2 is FQNNGV. Unmatched junction bases numbered 9, after V lost 5 bases and J lost 2 bases. CDR3 in amino acids: CASSLRIAGPTDTQYF. Here the CDR3 DNA reads TGTGCCAGCAGCCTCCGAATAGCGGGGCCCACAGATACGCAGTATTTT.

This chain connects TRBV6-2 or TRBV6-3 to TRBJ1-5, with 9 nucleotides matching TRBD1. This CDR3 has 15 amino acids. The J segment lost 12 bases and the V segment lost 5 bases, leaving 14 bases of the junction unmatched. The germline V gene encodes CDR1 MNHEY and CDR2 SVGEGT. CDR3 in amino acids: CASSTGQGVIARQHF. As DNA, the CDR3 is TGTGCCAGCAGTACGGGACAGGGAGTGATAGCGCGCCAGCATTTT.

With regard to this clone: An end of the junction does not agree with germline; a read error may underlie this. The CDR3 protein is CASSLWGLAGDEQFF. In DNA form, the CDR3 reads TGTGCTAGCAGCTTGTGGGGGCTCGCGGGTGATGAGCAGTTCTTC. The J gene is TRBJ2-1, the V gene TRBV7-7; D might be TRBD1 (6 bases). The length of the CDR3 is 15 residues. CDR1 is SSHAT, CDR2 FNYEAQ, per germline (reference sequence).

The table lists this clone with a count of one. The genes are TRBV25-1 and TRBJ2-2; 9 nucleotides align to TRBD2. Trimming cost V 6 bases and J 3 bases; bases outside gene matches: 8. Looked up from germline, CDR1 is MGHDK and CDR2 is SYGVNS. The CDR3 covers 16 residues. The CDR3 region is CASSFGTSLDTGELFF. In DNA, the CDR3 is TGTGCCAGCAGCTTCGGGACTAGCCTAGACACCGGGGAGCTGTTTTTT.

The rearrangement links TRBV10-3 to TRBJ2-1, with D maybe TRBD2 (5 bases). Trimming removed 0 bases from V and 2 bases from J, with 14 bases in between. This CDR3 is built from 17 residues. Germline V gives CDR1 ENHRY, CDR2 SYGVKD. The CDR3 DNA reads TGTGCCATCAGTGAGTCGCCGACTACAGACGCCTACAATGAGCAGTTCTTC. This translates into CAISESPTTDAYNEQFF.

V and J are TRBV10-2 and TRBJ2-7; no clear D gene. This CDR3 has 13 residues. Trimming took 0 bases from V and 4 from J, leaving 7 bases between them. Looked up from germline, CDR1 is WSHSY and CDR2 is SAAADI. The CDR3 DNA sequence: TGCGCCAGCAGTGAGTCCCCCTATTACGAGCAGTACTTC. Its translation: CASSESPYYEQYF.

This clone turned up a few times. This chain links TRBV30 with TRBJ2-7; TRBD1 is a possible D gene (5 bases). Trimming pared 4 bases from V and 0 bases from J, leaving 10 bases between. The CDR3 spans 13 residues. CDR1 and CDR2 (germline): GTSNPN, SVGIG (reference sequence). The chain's CDR3 is CAWTPGNSYEQYF. As DNA, the CDR3 is TGTGCCTGGACTCCAGGGAACTCCTACGAGCAGTACTTC.

The rearrangement joins TRBV5-5 to TRBJ1-2, with 8 bases matching TRBD1. The CDR3 loop spans 17 amino acids. The trim removed 3 bases at V and 7 bases at J, leaving 17 bases unmatched. From germline, CDR1 is SGHKS and CDR2 YYEKEE (reference sequence). The CDR3 nucleotides read TGTGCCAGCAGCTCAGGGCCTAATCGACAGGGGCAAGGTGGCTACACCTTC. This gives the protein CASSSGPNRQGQGGYTF.

The V call is TRBV6-6, the J call TRBJ2-1; D may be TRBD2 (6 bases). V lost 0 bases and J lost 5, with 14 bases in between. Per the germline V gene, CDR1 is MNHNY and CDR2 is SVGAGI (reference sequence). CDR3 length: 16 amino acids. DNA for the CDR3: TGTGCCAGCAGTTACTCGTCGGGACTGGATAACAATGAGCAGTTCTTC. It is translated as CASSYSSGLDNNEQFF.

The chain is built from TRBV5-6 and TRBJ2-1, with a possible D match to TRBD2 (5 bases). The germline gives CDR1 SGHDT, CDR2 YYEEEE. Trimming took 2 bases from V and 2 from J, leaving 5 bases between them. This CDR3 is 13 amino acids long. CDR3 coding DNA: TGTGCCAGCAGCTTCGGGACCTACAATGAGCAGTTCTTC. Protein: CASSFGTYNEQFF.